The rows below give T cell receptor beta chains drawn from one sample of a study of radiation and T cells in renal cell carcinoma. Here immunoSEQ multiplex PCR was the method, and the copy in TCRdb shows in-frame clones only, minus some. This sample has roughly 82,000 clones, with nearly 90% found just once. Sequences were derived from blood, sampled from a patient whose treatment included radiotherapy and nephrectomy. These receptors were taken from a woman between 65 and 79 years old with renal cell carcinoma. Both conserved end residues are part of each CDR3. Fields, in order: D gene, clone size, V gene, J gene, CDR3 protein, CDR3 DNA. D genes are given only for firm matches. A clone size is listed for some rows: how often the clone was seen (once, few, many), or a class if it is expanded.

d_gene: NA
abundance: NA
v_gene: TRBV5-4
j_gene: TRBJ2-7
CDR3aa: CASSPGSNYEQYF
CDR3nt: TGTGCCAGCAGCCCCGGGTCGAACTACGAGCAGTACTTC

d_gene: NA
abundance: once
v_gene: TRBV4-2
j_gene: TRBJ1-6
CDR3aa: CASSQDFRNNSPLHF
CDR3nt: TGTGCCAGCAGCCAAGATTTCAGGAATAATTCACCCCTCCACTTT

d_gene: TRBD2
abundance: NA
v_gene: TRBV11-2
j_gene: TRBJ2-4
CDR3aa: CASCPGGPSHIQYF
CDR3nt: TGTGCCAGCTGCCCGGGGGGGCCCTCCCACATTCAGTACTTC

d_gene: NA
abundance: few
v_gene: TRBV28
j_gene: TRBJ1-3
CDR3aa: CASRTGGSGNTIYF
CDR3nt: TGTGCCAGCAGGACGGGAGGCTCTGGAAACACCATATATTTT

d_gene: NA
abundance: NA
v_gene: TRBV6-6
j_gene: TRBJ2-3
CDR3aa: CASSYPGGPGDTQYF
CDR3nt: TGTGCCAGCAGCTACCCAGGGGGGCCTGGAGATACGCAGTATTTT

d_gene: NA
abundance: few
v_gene: TRBV30
j_gene: TRBJ1-5
CDR3aa: CAWSVGDNQPQHF
CDR3nt: TGTGCCTGGAGTGTAGGGGACAATCAGCCCCAGCATTTT

d_gene: TRBD2
abundance: NA
v_gene: TRBV5-1
j_gene: TRBJ2-3
CDR3aa: CASSSGLAGSTDTQYF
CDR3nt: TGCGCCAGCAGCTCTGGGCTAGCGGGAAGCACAGATACGCAGTATTTT

d_gene: TRBD1
abundance: NA
v_gene: TRBV28
j_gene: TRBJ1-4
CDR3aa: CASSLTGTGGHEKLFF
CDR3nt: TGTGCCAGCAGTTTAACCGGGACAGGGGGACACGAAAAACTGTTTTTT

d_gene: TRBD2
abundance: NA
v_gene: TRBV5-4
j_gene: TRBJ2-5
CDR3aa: CASSLGLAGTQETQYF
CDR3nt: TGTGCCAGCAGCTTGGGGCTAGCGGGGACCCAAGAGACCCAGTACTTC

d_gene: NA
abundance: NA
v_gene: TRBV20-1
j_gene: TRBJ1-5
CDR3aa: CSARGGQPQHF
CDR3nt: TGCAGTGCTAGGGGTGGACAGCCCCAGCATTTT

d_gene: TRBD1
abundance: NA
v_gene: TRBV18
j_gene: TRBJ1-2
CDR3aa: CASSPLRQGDDGYTF
CDR3nt: TGTGCCAGCTCACCATTACGACAGGGAGATGATGGCTACACCTTC

d_gene: TRBD1
abundance: NA
v_gene: TRBV9
j_gene: TRBJ2-7
CDR3aa: CASSPAGTGFEQYF
CDR3nt: TGTGCCAGCAGCCCAGCCGGGACAGGGTTTGAGCAGTACTTC

d_gene: NA
abundance: NA
v_gene: TRBV5-1
j_gene: TRBJ2-1
CDR3aa: CASSGLGASGNNEQFF
CDR3nt: TGCGCCAGCAGCGGCCTGGGGGCTTCGGGAAACAATGAGCAGTTCTTC

d_gene: NA
abundance: NA
v_gene: TRBV7-8
j_gene: TRBJ2-4
CDR3aa: CASSAAGTGEGVQYF
CDR3nt: TGTGCCAGCAGCGCAGCCGGGACGGGAGAAGGCGTTCAGTACTTC

d_gene: NA
abundance: NA
v_gene: TRBV20-1
j_gene: TRBJ1-1
CDR3aa: CSAGDSEAFF
CDR3nt: TGCAGTGCTGGGGATTCTGAAGCTTTCTTT

d_gene: NA
abundance: NA
v_gene: TRBV10-2
j_gene: TRBJ2-7
CDR3aa: CASSPAYEQYF
CDR3nt: TGCGCCAGCAGTCCCGCCTACGAGCAGTACTTC

d_gene: TRBD1
abundance: NA
v_gene: TRBV2
j_gene: TRBJ1-1
CDR3aa: CASTLGQANTEAFF
CDR3nt: TGTGCCAGCACCCTGGGACAGGCTAACACTGAAGCTTTCTTT

d_gene: NA
abundance: NA
v_gene: TRBV5-4
j_gene: TRBJ2-7
CDR3aa: CASSFSGPEQYF
CDR3nt: TGTGCCAGCAGCTTTTCAGGGCCCGAGCAGTACTTC

d_gene: NA
abundance: NA
v_gene: TRBV18
j_gene: TRBJ2-2
CDR3aa: CASSPSLGNTGELFF
CDR3nt: TGTGCCAGCTCACCTTCGTTGGGGAACACCGGGGAGCTGTTTTTT

d_gene: TRBD2
abundance: NA
v_gene: TRBV19
j_gene: TRBJ2-5
CDR3aa: CASSIPSGGETQYF
CDR3nt: TGTGCCAGTAGTATCCCTAGCGGGGGAGAGACCCAGTACTTC

d_gene: NA
abundance: NA
v_gene: TRBV28
j_gene: TRBJ1-5
CDR3aa: CASSSRVGPQHF
CDR3nt: TGTGCCAGCAGTTCCAGGGTTGGGCCCCAGCATTTT

d_gene: NA
abundance: once
v_gene: TRBV5-1
j_gene: TRBJ2-5
CDR3aa: CANPPLNELSATQYF
CDR3nt: TGCGCCAACCCACCCTTAAACGAGCTTAGCGCGACCCAGTACTTC

d_gene: NA
abundance: NA
v_gene: TRBV5-1
j_gene: TRBJ2-1
CDR3aa: CASSGSLGEQFF
CDR3nt: TGCGCCAGCAGCGGCAGTCTGGGGGAGCAGTTCTTC

d_gene: NA
abundance: NA
v_gene: TRBV28
j_gene: TRBJ1-5
CDR3aa: CASSPDTTDQPQHF
CDR3nt: TGTGCCAGCAGTCCTGACACCACCGATCAGCCCCAGCATTTT

d_gene: TRBD1
abundance: NA
v_gene: TRBV27
j_gene: TRBJ2-7
CDR3aa: CASSPSGQGHEQYF
CDR3nt: TGTGCCAGCAGCCCCTCCGGACAGGGCCACGAGCAGTACTTC

d_gene: NA
abundance: NA
v_gene: TRBV28
j_gene: TRBJ2-7
CDR3aa: CASSLEQGHEQYF
CDR3nt: TGTGCCAGCAGTTTGGAGCAGGGCCACGAGCAGTACTTC

d_gene: NA
abundance: NA
v_gene: TRBV5-4
j_gene: TRBJ2-3
CDR3aa: CASSLEQGLSTDTQYF
CDR3nt: TGTGCCAGCAGCTTGGAACAGGGACTATCCACAGATACGCAGTATTTT

d_gene: TRBD1
abundance: NA
v_gene: TRBV6-6
j_gene: TRBJ1-2
CDR3aa: CASRQFRTGDAYGYTF
CDR3nt: TGTGCCAGCAGACAATTTCGGACAGGGGACGCCTATGGCTACACCTTC

d_gene: TRBD2
abundance: NA
v_gene: TRBV4-1
j_gene: TRBJ2-5
CDR3aa: CASSQVSGGLGGAQYF
CDR3nt: TGCGCCAGCAGCCAAGTTAGCGGGGGGCTCGGCGGAGCCCAGTACTTC

d_gene: NA
abundance: NA
v_gene: TRBV28
j_gene: TRBJ1-5
CDR3aa: CASSPGAALSNQPQHF
CDR3nt: TGTGCCAGCAGCCCTGGGGCAGCACTTAGCAATCAGCCCCAGCATTTT